Listed here is a single TCR beta chain. Ten or more counts support this clonotype. Its antigen remains undetermined. No much larger clone exists at a distance of one base, and base qualities are not known. Stable Graves' hyperthyroidism was defined as the absence of progression to ophthalmopathy over 18 months of follow-up. Hyperthyroidism patients were newly diagnosed, with disease duration under 2 months, and aged 18 to 65 years. Exclusion was applied to patients with uncontrolled infections, other autoimmune diseases, pregnancy or lactation. Diagnoses relied on clinical symptoms, serum thyroxine and TRAb, thyroid ultrasound and orbital computed tomography. Ficoll-Paque density gradient centrifugation was used to isolate PBMCs from 9.5 to 10 ml of fresh peripheral blood. Total RNA was extracted with Trizol reagent, and quality was checked on an Agilent 2100 Bioanalyzer. This record belongs to a study of T cells in Graves' hyperthyroidism and ophthalmopathy (dated by TCRdb to between 2018 and 2021). Notes on the research overall: Peripheral blood samples were taken at initial diagnosis, before any treatment was given. Once sampling was done, hyperthyroidism patients were given methimazole at a starting dose of 30 mg daily, whereas ophthalmopathy patients were given high-dose intravenous methylprednisolone. The approximately 97 discovery patients were randomly divided into training and test sets at a 7:3 ratio. Thyroid tissue and blood T-cell repertoires from several Graves' hyperthyroidism patients were also compared in the study. Prospective prediction of ophthalmopathy was tested in an independent validation cohort consisting of 18 to 20 hyperthyroidism patients and about 17 patients who later progressed to ophthalmopathy. A discovery cohort of about 96 patients, about 43 with Graves' ophthalmopathy and approximately 57 with stable Graves' hyperthyroidism, was used to find distinguishing TCR V-J signatures. The paper describes TCR Vbeta CDR3 sequencing of 120 to 150 peripheral blood samples, made up of under 50 ophthalmopathy patients, more than 70 hyperthyroidism patients and roughly 17 progressor patients.

The study at large found these results: Most expanded thyroid clonotypes (frequency above 0.001) were also found in blood, which suggests that blood repertoires may mirror thyroid immune responses. In validation, the model predicted progression to ophthalmopathy with approximately 69% sensitivity and roughly 75% specificity, a median of about 6.7 months before onset. No statistical method was used to set the sample size in advance, and investigators knew the group allocation. A 13 V-J signature model separated ophthalmopathy from stable hyperthyroidism, with 87.88% sensitivity and around 84% specificity in cross-validation and 80%/75% in testing.

Amplification of TCR beta CDR3 regions was carried out from RNA transcripts. For the first round of RT-PCR on the TCR CDR3, the HTBI primer set was used together with the Qiagen OneStep RT-PCR kit. A second multiplex PCR round built the libraries, followed by size selection and purification. The libraries were sequenced on an Illumina HiSeq2000 using paired-end 100 bp reads. The authors' pipeline ran thus. Raw data were processed with SOAPnuke, discarding reads with adapters, uncalled bases, mean Phred below 15, or no exact constant-primer or identifier match. High-quality paired reads were merged with COPE v1.2.5, and unique nucleotide sequences were defined as clonotypes. MiTCR v1.1 was used to align the clonotypes against IMGT TRBV, TRBD and TRBJ reference segments. Analysis was restricted to V-J combinations with a frequency above 0.0001, which covered just over 98% of repertoires. A TCS score was defined as the ratio between F50 (clonal expansion) and ExV (chaos), using BLOSUM62-based TCRdist between CDR3 peptides within each V-J. Welch's t-statistics and random forest reduced around 550 V-J features to some 14, which were used in a naive Bayes classifier (R e1071). TCRdb's own reprocessing of the public reads used fastp at Q25 and MiXCR and kept productive beta chains. Rows merge per CDR3 protein into single entries with the most common DNA and genes. TCRdb's processing, not the authors', yielded these V and J calls. The sample data list about 700,000 distinct CDR3 sequences, and 14% of these were observed just once. Of the sample, 10% is held by the ten largest clones.

This TCR came from a woman aged 18-29 years with Graves' hyperthyroidism. Sample: blood.

The CDR3 protein: CASRTGTSSETQYF. The nucleotide sequence reads TGTGCCAGCAGGACCGGGACTAGCTCGGAGACCCAGTACTTC. The sequence joins TRBV12-3 or TRBV12-4 to TRBJ2-5, and 9 junction bases match TRBD2. Ends trimmed: V by 6 bases, J by 5 bases; bases unmatched to a gene: 7. Counted from cysteine to phenylalanine, this CDR3 has 14 amino acids. Of the read, only the CDR3 DNA is kept; its 42 bases are in frame from base 1.